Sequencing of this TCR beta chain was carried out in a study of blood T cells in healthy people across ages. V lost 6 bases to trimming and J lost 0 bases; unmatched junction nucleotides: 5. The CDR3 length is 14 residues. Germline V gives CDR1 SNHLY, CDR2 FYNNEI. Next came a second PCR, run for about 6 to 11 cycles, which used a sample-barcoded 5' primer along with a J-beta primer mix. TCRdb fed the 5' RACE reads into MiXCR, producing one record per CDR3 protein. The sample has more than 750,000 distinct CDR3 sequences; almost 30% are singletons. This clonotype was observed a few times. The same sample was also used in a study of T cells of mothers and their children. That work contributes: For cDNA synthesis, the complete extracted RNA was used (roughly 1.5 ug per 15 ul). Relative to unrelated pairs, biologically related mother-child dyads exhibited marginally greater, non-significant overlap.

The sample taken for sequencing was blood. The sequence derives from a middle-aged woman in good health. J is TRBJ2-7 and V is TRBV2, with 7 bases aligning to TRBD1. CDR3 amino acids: CASRAGTDSYEQYF. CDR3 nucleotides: TGTGCCAGCAGGGCCGGGACAGACTCCTACGAGCAGTACTTC.